This TCR beta chain is from a study of T cell changes during pregnancy in multiple sclerosis. After removal of 3 bases from V and 0 bases from J, the junction contained 4 bases not matched to a gene. This CDR3 comprises 15 residues. In germline, CDR1 is SGHAT, CDR2 FQNNGV. Only in-frame clones appear in the TCRdb table, and some are missing; sequencing was by immunoSEQ multiplex PCR. The sample includes more than 45,000 clones, around 92% of them seen just once. The chain is built from TRBV11-2 and TRBJ1-1; 7 bases map to TRBD1. The sequence was collected from a female donor with multiple sclerosis, enrolled in a pregnancy study. This material consisted of CD4+ T cells from peripheral blood mononuclear cells, taken after pregnancy. The CDR3 region has the DNA TGTGCCAGCAGCTTGACAGGGAAATTGAACACTGAAGCTTTCTTT. This codes for CASSLTGKLNTEAFF.